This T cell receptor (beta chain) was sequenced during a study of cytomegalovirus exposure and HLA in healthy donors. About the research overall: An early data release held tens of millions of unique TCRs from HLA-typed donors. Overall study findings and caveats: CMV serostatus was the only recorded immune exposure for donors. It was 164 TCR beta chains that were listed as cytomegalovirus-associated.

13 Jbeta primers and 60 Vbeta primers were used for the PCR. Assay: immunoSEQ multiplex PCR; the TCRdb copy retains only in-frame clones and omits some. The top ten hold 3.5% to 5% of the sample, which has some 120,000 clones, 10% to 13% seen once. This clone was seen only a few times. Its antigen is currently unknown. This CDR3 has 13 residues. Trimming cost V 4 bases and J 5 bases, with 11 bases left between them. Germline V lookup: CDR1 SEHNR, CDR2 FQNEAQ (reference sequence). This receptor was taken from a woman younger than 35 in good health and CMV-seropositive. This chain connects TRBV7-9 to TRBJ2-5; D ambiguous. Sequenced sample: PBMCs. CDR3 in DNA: TGTGCCAGCAGCTCAGACTCTTTGGAGACCCAGTACTTC. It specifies CASSSDSLETQYF.